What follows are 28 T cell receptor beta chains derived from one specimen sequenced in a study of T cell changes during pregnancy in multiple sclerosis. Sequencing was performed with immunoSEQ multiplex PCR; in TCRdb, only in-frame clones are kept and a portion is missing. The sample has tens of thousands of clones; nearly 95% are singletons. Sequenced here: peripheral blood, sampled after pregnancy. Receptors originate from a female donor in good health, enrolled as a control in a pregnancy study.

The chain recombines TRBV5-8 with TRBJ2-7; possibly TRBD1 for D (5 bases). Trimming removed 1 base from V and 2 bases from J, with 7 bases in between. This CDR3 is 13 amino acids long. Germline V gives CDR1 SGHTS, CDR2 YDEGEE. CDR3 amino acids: CASSLPGTYEQYF. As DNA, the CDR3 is TGTGCCAGCAGCTTGCCAGGGACCTACGAGCAGTACTTC. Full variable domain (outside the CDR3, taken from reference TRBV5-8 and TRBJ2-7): EAGVTQSPTHLIKTRGQQATLRCSPISGHTSVYWYQQALGLGLQFLLWYDEGEERNRGNFPPRFSGRQFPNYSSELNVNALELEDSALYLCASSLPGTYEQYFGPGTRLTVT.

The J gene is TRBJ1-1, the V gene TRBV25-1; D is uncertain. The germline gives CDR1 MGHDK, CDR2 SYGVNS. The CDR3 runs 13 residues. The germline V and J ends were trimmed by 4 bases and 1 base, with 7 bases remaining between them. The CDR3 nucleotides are TGTGCCAGCAGTGTTCGAGCGAACACTGAAGCTTTCTTT. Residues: CASSVRANTEAFF.

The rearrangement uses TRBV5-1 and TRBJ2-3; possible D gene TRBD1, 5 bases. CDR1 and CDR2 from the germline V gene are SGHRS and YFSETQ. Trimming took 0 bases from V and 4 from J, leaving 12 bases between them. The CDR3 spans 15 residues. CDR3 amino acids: CASSLGGLGSDTQYF. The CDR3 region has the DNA TGCGCCAGCAGCTTGGGGGGCCTGGGGTCAGATACGCAGTATTTT.

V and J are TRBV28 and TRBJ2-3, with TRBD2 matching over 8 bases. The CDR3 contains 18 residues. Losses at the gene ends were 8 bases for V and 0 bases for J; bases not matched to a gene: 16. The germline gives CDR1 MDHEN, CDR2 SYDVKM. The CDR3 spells CASRSHPTGRASTDTQYF. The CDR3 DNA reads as TGTGCCAGCCGTTCCCACCCTACCGGGAGGGCTAGCACAGATACGCAGTATTTT.

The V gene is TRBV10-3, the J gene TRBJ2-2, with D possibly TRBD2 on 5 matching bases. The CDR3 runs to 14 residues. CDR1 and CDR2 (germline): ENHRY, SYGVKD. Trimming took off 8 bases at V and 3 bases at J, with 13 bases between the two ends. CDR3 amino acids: CAIRREGDTGELFF. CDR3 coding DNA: TGTGCCATCCGCCGAGAGGGAGACACCGGGGAGCTGTTTTTT.

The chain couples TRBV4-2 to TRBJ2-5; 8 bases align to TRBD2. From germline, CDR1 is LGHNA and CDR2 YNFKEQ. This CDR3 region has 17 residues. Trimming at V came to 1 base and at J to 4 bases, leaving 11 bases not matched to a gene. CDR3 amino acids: CASSQGWREEWGETQYF. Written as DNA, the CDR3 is TGTGCCAGCAGCCAAGGGTGGCGGGAGGAATGGGGAGAGACCCAGTACTTC.

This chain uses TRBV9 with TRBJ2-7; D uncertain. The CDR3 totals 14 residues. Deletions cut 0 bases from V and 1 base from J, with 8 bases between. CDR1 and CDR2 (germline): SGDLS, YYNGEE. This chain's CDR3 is CASSVGAQSYEQYF. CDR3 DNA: TGTGCCAGCAGCGTAGGGGCGCAATCCTACGAGCAGTACTTC.

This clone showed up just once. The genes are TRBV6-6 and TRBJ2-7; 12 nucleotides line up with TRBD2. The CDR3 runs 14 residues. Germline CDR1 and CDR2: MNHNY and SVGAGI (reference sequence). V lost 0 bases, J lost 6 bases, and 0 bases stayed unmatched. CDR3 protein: CASSYSLAGGEQYF. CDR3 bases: TGTGCCAGCAGTTACTCACTAGCGGGAGGCGAGCAGTACTTC.

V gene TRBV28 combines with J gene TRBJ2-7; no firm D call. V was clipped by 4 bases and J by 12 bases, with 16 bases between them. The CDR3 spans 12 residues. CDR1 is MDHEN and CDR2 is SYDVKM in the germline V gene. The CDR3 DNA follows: TGTGCCAGCAGTTCTAAGGTCGGGTCTGTGTACTTC. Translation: CASSSKVGSVYF. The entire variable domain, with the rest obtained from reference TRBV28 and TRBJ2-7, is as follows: DVKVTQSSRYLVKRTGEKVFLECVQDMDHENMFWYRQDPGLGLRLIYFSYDVKMKEKGDIPEGYSVSREKKERFSLILESASTNQTSMYLCASSSKVGSVYFGPGTRLTVT.

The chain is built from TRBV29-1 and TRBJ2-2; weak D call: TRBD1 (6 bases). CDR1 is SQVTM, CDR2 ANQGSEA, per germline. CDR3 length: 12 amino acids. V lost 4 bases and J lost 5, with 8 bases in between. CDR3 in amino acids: CSVAQGTGELFF. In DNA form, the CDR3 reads TGCAGCGTTGCCCAGGGGACCGGGGAGCTGTTTTTT.

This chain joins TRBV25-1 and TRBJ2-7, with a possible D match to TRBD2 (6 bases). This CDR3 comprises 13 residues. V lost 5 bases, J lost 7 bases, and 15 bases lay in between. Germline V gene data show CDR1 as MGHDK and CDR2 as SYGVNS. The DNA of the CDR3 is TGTGCCAGCAGTACAACTAGCTACGCAGAGCAGTACTTC. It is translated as CASSTTSYAEQYF.

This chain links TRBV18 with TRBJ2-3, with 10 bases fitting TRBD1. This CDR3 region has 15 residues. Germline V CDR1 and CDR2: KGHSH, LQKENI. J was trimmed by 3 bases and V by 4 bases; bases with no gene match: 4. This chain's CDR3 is CASSRDRGLTDTQYF. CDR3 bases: TGTGCCAGCTCACGGGACAGGGGATTAACAGATACGCAGTATTTT. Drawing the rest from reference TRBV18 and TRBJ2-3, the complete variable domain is NAGVMQNPRHLVRRRGQEARLRCSPMKGHSHVYWYRQLPEEGLKFMVYLQKENIIDESGMPKERFSAEFPKEGPSILRIQQVVRGDSAAYFCASSRDRGLTDTQYFGPGTRLTVL.

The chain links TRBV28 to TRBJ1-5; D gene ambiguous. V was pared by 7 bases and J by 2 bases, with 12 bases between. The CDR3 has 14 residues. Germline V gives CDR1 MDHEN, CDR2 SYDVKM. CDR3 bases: TGTGCCAGCATCCCCGGGGATGGCAATCAGCCCCAGCATTTT. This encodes CASIPGDGNQPQHF.

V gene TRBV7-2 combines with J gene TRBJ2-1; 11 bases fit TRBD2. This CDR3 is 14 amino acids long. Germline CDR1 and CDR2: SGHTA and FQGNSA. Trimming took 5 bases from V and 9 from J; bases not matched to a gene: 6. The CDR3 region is CASSNSGRASEQFF. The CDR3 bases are TGTGCCAGCAGCAATAGCGGGAGGGCTAGTGAGCAGTTCTTC.

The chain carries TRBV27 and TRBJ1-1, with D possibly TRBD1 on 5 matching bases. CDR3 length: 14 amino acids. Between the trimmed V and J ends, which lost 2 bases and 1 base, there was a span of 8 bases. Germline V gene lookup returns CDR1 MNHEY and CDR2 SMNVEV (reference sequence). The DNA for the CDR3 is TGTGCCAGCAGTTTAGGGGGGGGGAACACTGAAGCTTTCTTT. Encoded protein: CASSLGGGNTEAFF.

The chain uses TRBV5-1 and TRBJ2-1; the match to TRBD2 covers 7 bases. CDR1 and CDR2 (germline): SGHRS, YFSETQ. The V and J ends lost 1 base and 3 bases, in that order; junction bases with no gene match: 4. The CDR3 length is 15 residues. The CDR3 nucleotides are TGCGCCAGCAGCTTGCGGCGGGAGATCTACAATGAGCAGTTCTTC. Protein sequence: CASSLRREIYNEQFF.

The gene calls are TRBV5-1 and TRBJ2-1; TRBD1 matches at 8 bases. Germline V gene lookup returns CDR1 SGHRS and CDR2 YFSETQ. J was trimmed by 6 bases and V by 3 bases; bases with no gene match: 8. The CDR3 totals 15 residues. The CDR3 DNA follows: TGCGCCAGCAGCTCAGGGGGCGTCCCTACCAATGAGCAGTTCTTC. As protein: CASSSGGVPTNEQFF.

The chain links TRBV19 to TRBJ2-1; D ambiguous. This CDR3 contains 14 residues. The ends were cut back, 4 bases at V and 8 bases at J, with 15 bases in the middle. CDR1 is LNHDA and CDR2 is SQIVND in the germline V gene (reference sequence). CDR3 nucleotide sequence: TGTGCCAGTAGTAACCCCTCGGGTTCGCATGAGCAGTTCTTC. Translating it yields CASSNPSGSHEQFF.

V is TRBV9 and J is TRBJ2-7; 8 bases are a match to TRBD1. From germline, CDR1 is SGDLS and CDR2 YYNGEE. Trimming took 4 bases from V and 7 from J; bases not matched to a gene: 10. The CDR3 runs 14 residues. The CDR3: CASSRQGPQGEQYF. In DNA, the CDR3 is TGTGCCAGCAGCCGACAGGGGCCTCAGGGGGAGCAGTACTTC.

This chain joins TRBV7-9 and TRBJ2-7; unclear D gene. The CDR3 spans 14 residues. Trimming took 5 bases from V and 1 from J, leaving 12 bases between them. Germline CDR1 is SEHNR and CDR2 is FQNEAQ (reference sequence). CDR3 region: CASSASGGSYEQYF. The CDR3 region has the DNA TGTGCCAGCAGCGCATCCGGCGGTTCCTACGAGCAGTACTTC.

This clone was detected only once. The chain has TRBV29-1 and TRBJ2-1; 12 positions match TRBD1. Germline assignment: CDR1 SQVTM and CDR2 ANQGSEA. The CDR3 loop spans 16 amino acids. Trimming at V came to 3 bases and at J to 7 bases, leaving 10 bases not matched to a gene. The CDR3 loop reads CSVERPGQGARNEQFF. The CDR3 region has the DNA TGCAGCGTTGAGAGACCGGGACAGGGGGCCCGAAATGAGCAGTTCTTC.

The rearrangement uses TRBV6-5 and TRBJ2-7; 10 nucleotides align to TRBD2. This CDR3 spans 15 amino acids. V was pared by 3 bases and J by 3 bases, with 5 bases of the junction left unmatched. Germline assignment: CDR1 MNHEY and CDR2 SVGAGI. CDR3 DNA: TGTGCCAGCAGTTATCGGACTAGCGGAATCTACGAGCAGTACTTC. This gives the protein CASSYRTSGIYEQYF.

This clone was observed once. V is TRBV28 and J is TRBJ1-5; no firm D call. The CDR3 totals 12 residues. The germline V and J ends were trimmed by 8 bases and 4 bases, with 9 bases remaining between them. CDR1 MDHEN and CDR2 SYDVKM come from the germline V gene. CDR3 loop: CASRTTNQPQHF. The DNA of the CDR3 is TGTGCCAGCCGTACTACGAATCAGCCCCAGCATTTT. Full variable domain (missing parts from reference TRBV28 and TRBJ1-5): DVKVTQSSRYLVKRTGEKVFLECVQDMDHENMFWYRQDPGLGLRLIYFSYDVKMKEKGDIPEGYSVSREKKERFSLILESASTNQTSMYLCASRTTNQPQHFGDGTRLSIL.

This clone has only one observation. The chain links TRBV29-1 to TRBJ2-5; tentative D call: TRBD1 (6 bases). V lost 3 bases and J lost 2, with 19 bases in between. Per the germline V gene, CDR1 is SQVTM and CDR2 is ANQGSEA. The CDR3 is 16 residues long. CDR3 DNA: TGCAGCGTTGATCGACAGGCTACCCTACCACAAGAGACCCAGTACTTC. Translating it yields CSVDRQATLPQETQYF.

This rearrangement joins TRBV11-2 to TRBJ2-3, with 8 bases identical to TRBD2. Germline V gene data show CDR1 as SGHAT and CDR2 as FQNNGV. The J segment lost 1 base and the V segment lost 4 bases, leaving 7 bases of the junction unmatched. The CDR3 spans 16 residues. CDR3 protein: CASSSRRREGTDTQYF. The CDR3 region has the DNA TGTGCCAGCAGCTCCCGGAGGCGGGAGGGCACAGATACGCAGTATTTT.

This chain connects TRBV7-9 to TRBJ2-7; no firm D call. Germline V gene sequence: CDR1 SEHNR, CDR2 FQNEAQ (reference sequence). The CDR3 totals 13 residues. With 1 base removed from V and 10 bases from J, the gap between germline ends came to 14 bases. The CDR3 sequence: CASSLEKVGPQYF. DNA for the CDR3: TGTGCCAGCAGCTTAGAGAAGGTGGGCCCTCAGTACTTC.

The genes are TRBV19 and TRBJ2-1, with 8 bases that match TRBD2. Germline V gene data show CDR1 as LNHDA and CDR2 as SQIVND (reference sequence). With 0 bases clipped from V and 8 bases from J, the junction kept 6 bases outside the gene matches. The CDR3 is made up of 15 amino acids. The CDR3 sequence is CASSIDWGGRYEQFF. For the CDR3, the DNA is TGTGCCAGTAGTATAGATTGGGGCGGGAGGTATGAGCAGTTCTTC.

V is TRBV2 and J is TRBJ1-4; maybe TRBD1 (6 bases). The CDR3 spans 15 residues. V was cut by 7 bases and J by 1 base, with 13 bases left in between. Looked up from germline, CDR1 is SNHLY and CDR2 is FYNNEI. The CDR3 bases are TGTGCCAGCATCCGAGCCAGGGGAACTAATGAAAAACTGTTTTTT. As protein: CASIRARGTNEKLFF. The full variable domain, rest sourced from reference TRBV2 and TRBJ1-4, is EPEVTQTPSHQVTQMGQEVILRCVPISNHLYFYWYRQILGQKVEFLVSFYNNEISEKSEIFDDQFSVERPDGSNFTLKIRSTKLEDSAMYFCASIRARGTNEKLFFGSGTQLSVL.